These 15 T cell receptor beta chains share one sample of origin, sequenced in a study of PD-L1 blockade in urothelial cancer. Time point in this sample: pretreatment peripheral blood. The data were produced by immunoSEQ multiplex PCR, yet TCRdb's version contains in-frame clones alone and is incomplete. The table records 70,000 to 80,000 clones, around four fifths of them present only once. The sequenced sample was PBMCs, obtained around atezolizumab (anti-PD-L1) treatment. All receptors derive from a man aged 40-50 years with urothelial cancer.

CDR3 sequence reads: CASSQDAGTGYGYTF. The CDR3 DNA reads TGCGCCAGCAGCCAAGATGCGGGGACGGGCTATGGCTACACCTTC. The rearrangement joins TRBV4-3 to TRBJ1-2; D perhaps matches TRBD1 (5 bases). V was cut by 0 bases and J by 4 bases, with 12 bases left in between. The CDR3 consists of 15 residues. CDR1 is LGHNA and CDR2 is YSLEER in the germline V gene.

This chain connects TRBV19 to TRBJ2-7; TRBD1 matches 12 bases. Germline CDR1 and CDR2: LNHDA and SQIVND (reference sequence). J was trimmed by 7 bases and V by 9 bases; bases with no gene match: 10. CDR3 length: 14 residues. CDR3 DNA sequence: TGTGCCAGCCAACCGGGACAGGGGGCGGGGGAGCAGTACTTC. This encodes CASQPGQGAGEQYF.

The rearrangement links TRBV7-9 to TRBJ2-1, with 9 bases matching TRBD1. In germline, CDR1 is SEHNR, CDR2 FQNEAQ (reference sequence). The CDR3 has 16 amino acids. The V and J ends lost 6 bases and 5 bases, in that order; junction bases with no gene match: 11. The CDR3: CASSLHGTGPNNEQFF. The CDR3 coding sequence is TGTGCCAGCAGTCTTCACGGGACAGGGCCAAACAATGAGCAGTTCTTC.

The rearrangement uses TRBV28 and TRBJ2-7, with 11 bases lining up with TRBD1. The germline V gene has CDR1 MDHEN and CDR2 SYDVKM. This CDR3 contains 18 residues. Trimming cost V 1 base and J 2 bases; bases outside gene matches: 10. The CDR3 DNA is TGTGCCAGCAGTTTATTTCGGGTACGGGACAGGGGGACCTACGAGCAGTACTTC. This translates into CASSLFRVRDRGTYEQYF.

The genes are TRBV6-5 and TRBJ2-5; no definite D call. Trimming took off 0 bases at V and 1 base at J, with 9 bases between the two ends. This CDR3 contains 15 residues. Germline V gives CDR1 MNHEY, CDR2 SVGAGI. In DNA form, the CDR3 reads TGTGCCAGCAGTTACTCATGGAACAGCCAAGAGACCCAGTACTTC. Its protein is CASSYSWNSQETQYF.

The CDR3 loop is CAIGQGAANEKLFF. The CDR3 nucleotides are TGTGCCATTGGACAGGGGGCTGCTAATGAAAAACTGTTTTTT. V gene TRBV28 combines with J gene TRBJ1-4; 11 nucleotides match TRBD1. Germline lookup yields CDR1 MDHEN and CDR2 SYDVKM. V lost 10 bases, J lost 3 bases, and 4 bases stayed unmatched. The CDR3 spans 14 residues.

This clone showed up just once. J is TRBJ2-7 and V is TRBV7-2; D is ambiguous. Germline lookup yields CDR1 SGHTA and CDR2 FQGNSA. V lost 6 bases to trimming and J lost 0 bases, with 6 bases between them. CDR3 length: 12 residues. The CDR3 loop reads CASSRSSYEQYF. The DNA of the CDR3 is TGTGCCAGCAGTCGGAGCTCCTACGAGCAGTACTTC.

This clone was recorded only once. The rearrangement uses TRBV7-8 and TRBJ2-5, with D unresolved. This CDR3 is 14 amino acids long. Per germline, CDR1 SGHVS and CDR2 FQNEAQ. Trimming pared 1 base from V and 1 base from J, leaving 7 bases between. DNA of the CDR3: TGTGCCAGCAGCTTAGGGCGGATCCAAGAGACCCAGTACTTC. Its translation: CASSLGRIQETQYF. The variable domain in full, with the rest retrieved from reference TRBV7-8 and TRBJ2-5, is GAGVSQSPRYKVAKRGQDVALRCDPISGHVSLFWYQQALGQGPEFLTYFQNEAQLDKSGLPSDRFFAERPEGSVSTLKIQRTQQEDSAVYLCASSLGRIQETQYFGPGTRLLVL.

The rearrangement joins TRBV6-4 to TRBJ2-5; D unresolved. Deletions cut 0 bases from V and 2 bases from J, with 10 bases between. Germline V gene data show CDR1 as MRHNA and CDR2 as SNTAGT. This CDR3 region has 15 residues. DNA of the CDR3: TGTGCCAGCAGTGACTCGACTTGTACTCAAGAGACCCAGTACTTC. Amino acid sequence: CASSDSTCTQETQYF.

V gene TRBV11-3 combines with J gene TRBJ1-1; 7 nucleotides match TRBD1. J gave up 3 bases and V 3 bases, and 1 base lay outside the gene matches. Looked up from germline, CDR1 is SGHNT and CDR2 is YENEEA. The CDR3 is made up of 13 amino acids. Written as DNA, the CDR3 is TGTGCCAGCAGCTTTACAGGGGACACTGAAGCTTTCTTT. It codes for CASSFTGDTEAFF.

The chain couples TRBV27 to TRBJ1-5; 8 bases are shared with TRBD1. Germline V gene sequence: CDR1 MNHEY, CDR2 SMNVEV (reference sequence). V shed 3 bases, J shed 7 bases, and the junction held 5 bases outside the gene matches. The CDR3 is 14 residues long. Here the CDR3 reads CASSLTGVNQPQHF. CDR3 in DNA: TGTGCCAGCAGTTTGACAGGGGTGAACCAGCCCCAGCATTTT.

The chain is built from TRBV6-5 and TRBJ2-3; D perhaps matches TRBD1 (6 bases). The CDR3 is 14 amino acids. Trimming stripped 4 bases from V and 4 bases from J, with 12 bases between. CDR1 is MNHEY and CDR2 is SVGAGI in the germline V gene. CDR3 DNA sequence: TGTGCCAGCAGTTTACAGGGTTTTGCAGATACGCAGTATTTT. Amino acids: CASSLQGFADTQYF.

J is TRBJ1-1 and V is TRBV5-1, with a tentative D call TRBD1 (6 bases). V lost 4 bases and J lost 1, with 14 bases in between. Germline CDR1 SGHRS, CDR2 YFSETQ. This CDR3 has 15 amino acids. DNA of the CDR3: TGCGCCAGCAGCGGCAGACAGGACTCGAACACTGAAGCTTTCTTT. Protein: CASSGRQDSNTEAFF.

The CDR3 nucleotides read TGCGCCAGCAGTCAATATGCCCCGGGGACAGAATGGCACACTGATACGCAGTATTTT. It encodes CASSQYAPGTEWHTDTQYF. The chain links TRBV23-1 to TRBJ2-3; 7 bases agree with TRBD1. Being an ORF, TRBV23-1 has a function that is uncertain. Trimming at V came to 1 base and at J to 6 bases, leaving 19 bases not matched to a gene. The CDR3 runs 19 residues.

The V call is TRBV28, the J call TRBJ1-1; TRBD1 might be the D (6 bases). The length of the CDR3 is 15 residues. V lost 7 bases and J 4 bases, leaving 19 bases between the germline ends. Per the germline V gene, CDR1 is MDHEN and CDR2 is SYDVKM. CDR3 amino acids: CASTNIRGSATEAFF. In DNA form, the CDR3 reads TGTGCCAGCACAAACATAAGGGGGTCCGCCACTGAAGCTTTCTTT.